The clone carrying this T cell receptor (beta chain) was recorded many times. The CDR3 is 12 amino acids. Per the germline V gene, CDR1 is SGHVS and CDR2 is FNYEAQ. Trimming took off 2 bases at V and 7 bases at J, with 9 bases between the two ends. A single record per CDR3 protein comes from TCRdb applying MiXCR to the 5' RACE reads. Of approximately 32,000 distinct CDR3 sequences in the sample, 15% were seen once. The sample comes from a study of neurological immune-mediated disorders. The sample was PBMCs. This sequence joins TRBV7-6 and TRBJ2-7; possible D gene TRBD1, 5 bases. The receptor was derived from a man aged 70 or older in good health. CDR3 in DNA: TGTGCCAGCAGCTTACCCAAGGGGGAGCAGTACTTC. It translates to CASSLPKGEQYF.